This T cell receptor beta chain was documented in a study of blood T cell repertoires in COVID-19. Study context: COVID-19 samples collected from the United States, Italy and Spain covered acute and convalescent phases. T cells, B-cell-depleted T cells, or PBMCs provided the cDNA or gDNA that served as material.

V lost 3 bases to trimming and J lost 4 bases; unmatched junction nucleotides: 5. The germline CDR1 and CDR2 sequences are LGHDT and YNNKEL (reference sequence). This CDR3 has 15 residues. TCRdb's copy holds only in-frame clones and misses some; the assay was immunoSEQ multiplex PCR. The sample lists under 110,000 clones, 70% to 75% seen once, with approximately 0.88% in the top ten. This sequence joins TRBV3-1 (or the pseudogene TRBV3-2) and TRBJ2-2; 7 nucleotides line up with TRBD1. The sequencing input was peripheral blood. The clonotype comes from a human donor with acute or convalescent COVID-19. The donor label of this sample is uncertain. The CDR3 DNA is TGTGCCAGCAGCCAGGCCCGGACAGGCACCGGGGAGCTGTTTTTT. It yields the protein CASSQARTGTGELFF.